The present T cell receptor (beta chain) was sequenced within a study of chemoradiotherapy in HPV16-positive cancers. Study conclusions and caveats: HPV-specific T cells were functionally defined from only a couple of HPV16-positive patients.

Assay used: immunoSEQ multiplex PCR; TCRdb lists only in-frame clones, some missing. The data contain about 8,100 clones, about two thirds of them singletons. V shed 10 bases and J 7 bases; nucleotides not matched to a gene: 9. Germline CDR1 MDHEN, CDR2 SYDVKM. The CDR3 length is 12 residues. With respect to this clone: Its antigen is not known.

Repertoires were sampled repeatedly during chemoradiotherapy. The clonotype comes from a human donor with HPV-associated anogenital cancer. This specimen was acquired from a patient who underwent chemoradiotherapy. This chain uses TRBV28 with TRBJ1-1; 7 bases are a match to TRBD1. CDR3 DNA sequence: TGTGCCACACAGGGGACCAGTTTTGAAGCTTTCTTT. Protein product: CATQGTSFEAFF.